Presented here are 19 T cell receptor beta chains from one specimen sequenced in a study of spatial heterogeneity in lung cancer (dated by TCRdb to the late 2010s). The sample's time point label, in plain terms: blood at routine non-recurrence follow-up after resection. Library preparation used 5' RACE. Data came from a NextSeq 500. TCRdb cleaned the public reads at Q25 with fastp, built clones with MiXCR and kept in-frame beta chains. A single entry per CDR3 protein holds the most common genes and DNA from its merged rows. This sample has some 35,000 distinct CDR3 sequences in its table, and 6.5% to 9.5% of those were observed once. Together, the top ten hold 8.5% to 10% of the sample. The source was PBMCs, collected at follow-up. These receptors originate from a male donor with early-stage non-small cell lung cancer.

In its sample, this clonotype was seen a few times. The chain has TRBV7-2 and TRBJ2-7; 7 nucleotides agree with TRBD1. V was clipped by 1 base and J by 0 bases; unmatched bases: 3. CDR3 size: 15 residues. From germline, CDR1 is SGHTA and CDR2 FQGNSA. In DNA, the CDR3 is TGTGCCAGCAGCTTAGTACAGGGGAGCTCCTACGAGCAGTACTTC. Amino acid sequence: CASSLVQGSSYEQYF.

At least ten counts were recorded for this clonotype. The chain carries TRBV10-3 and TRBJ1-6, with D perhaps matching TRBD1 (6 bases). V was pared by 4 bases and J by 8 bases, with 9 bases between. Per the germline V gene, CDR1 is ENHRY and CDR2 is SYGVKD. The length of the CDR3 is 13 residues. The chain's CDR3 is CAISGQGHSPLHF. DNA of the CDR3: TGTGCCATCAGTGGGCAGGGGCATTCACCCCTCCACTTT.

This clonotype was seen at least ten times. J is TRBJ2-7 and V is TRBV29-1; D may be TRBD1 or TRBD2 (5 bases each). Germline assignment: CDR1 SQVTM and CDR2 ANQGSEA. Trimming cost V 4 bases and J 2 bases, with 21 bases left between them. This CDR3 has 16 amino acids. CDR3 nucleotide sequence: TGCAGCGTTGCCGGCGTGAGGGGAGAAGATCCCTACGAGCAGTACTTC. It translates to CSVAGVRGEDPYEQYF.

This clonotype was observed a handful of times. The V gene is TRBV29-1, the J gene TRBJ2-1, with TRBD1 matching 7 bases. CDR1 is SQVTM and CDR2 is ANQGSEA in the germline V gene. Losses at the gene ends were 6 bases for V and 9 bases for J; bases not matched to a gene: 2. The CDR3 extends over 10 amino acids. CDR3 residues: CSVDRAEQFF. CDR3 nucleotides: TGCAGCGTCGACAGGGCTGAGCAGTTCTTC.

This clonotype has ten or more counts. In nucleotides, the CDR3 is TGTGCCAGCAGCCCCTACCGGGACAGCGGAGAAAAACTGTTTTTT. Amino acids: CASSPYRDSGEKLFF. The chain employs TRBV27 and TRBJ1-4; 7 bases are a match to TRBD1. The CDR3 runs 15 residues. J was trimmed by 8 bases and V by 6 bases; bases with no gene match: 12. Looked up from germline, CDR1 is MNHEY and CDR2 is SMNVEV (reference sequence).

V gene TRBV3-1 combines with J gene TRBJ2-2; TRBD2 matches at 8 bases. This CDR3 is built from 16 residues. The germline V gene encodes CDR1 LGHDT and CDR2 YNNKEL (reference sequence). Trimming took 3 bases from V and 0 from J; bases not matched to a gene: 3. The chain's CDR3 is CASSHIAGTNTGELFF. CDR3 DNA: TGTGCCAGCAGCCATATAGCGGGGACGAACACCGGGGAGCTGTTTTTT.

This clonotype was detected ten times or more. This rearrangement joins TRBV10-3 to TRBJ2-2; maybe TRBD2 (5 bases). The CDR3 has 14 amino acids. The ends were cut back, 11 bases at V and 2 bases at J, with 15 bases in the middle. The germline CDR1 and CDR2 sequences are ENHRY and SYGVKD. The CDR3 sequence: CASEVGRNTGELFF. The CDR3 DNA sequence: TGTGCCTCCGAGGTGGGGAGAAACACCGGGGAGCTGTTTTTT.

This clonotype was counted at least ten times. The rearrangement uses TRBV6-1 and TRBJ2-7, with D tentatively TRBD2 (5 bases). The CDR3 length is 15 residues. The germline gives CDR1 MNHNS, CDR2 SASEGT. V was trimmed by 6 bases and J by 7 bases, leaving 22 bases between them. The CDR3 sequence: CASRTGGSTTGEQYF. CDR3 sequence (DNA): TGTGCCAGCAGAACCGGCGGATCTACGACGGGGGAGCAGTACTTC.

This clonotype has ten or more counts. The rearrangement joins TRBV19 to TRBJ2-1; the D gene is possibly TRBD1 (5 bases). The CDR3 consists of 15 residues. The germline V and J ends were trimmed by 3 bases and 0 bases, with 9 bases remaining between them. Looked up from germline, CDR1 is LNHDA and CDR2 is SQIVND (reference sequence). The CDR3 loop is CASSIDSSSYNEQFF. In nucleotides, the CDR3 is TGTGCCAGTAGTATCGACAGTAGCTCCTACAATGAGCAGTTCTTC.

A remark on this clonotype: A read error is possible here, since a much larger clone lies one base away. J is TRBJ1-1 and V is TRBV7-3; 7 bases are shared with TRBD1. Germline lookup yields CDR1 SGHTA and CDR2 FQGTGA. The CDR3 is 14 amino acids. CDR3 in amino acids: CVSSPRQGSPEAFF. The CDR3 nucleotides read TGTGTCAGCAGCCCACGACAGGGCAGCCCTGAAGCTTTCTTT.

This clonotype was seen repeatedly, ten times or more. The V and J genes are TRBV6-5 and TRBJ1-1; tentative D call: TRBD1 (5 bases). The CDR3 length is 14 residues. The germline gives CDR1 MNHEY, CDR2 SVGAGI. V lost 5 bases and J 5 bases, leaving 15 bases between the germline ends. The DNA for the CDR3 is TGTGCCAGCAGTCAGGGACCACCGGTGACTGAAGCTTTCTTT. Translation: CASSQGPPVTEAFF.

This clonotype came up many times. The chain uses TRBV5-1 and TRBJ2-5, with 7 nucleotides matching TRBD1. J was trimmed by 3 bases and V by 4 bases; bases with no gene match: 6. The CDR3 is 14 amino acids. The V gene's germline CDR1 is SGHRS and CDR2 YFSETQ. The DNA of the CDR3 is TGCGCCAGCAGCCGGGGACAGTTGAAAGAGACCCAGTACTTC. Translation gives CASSRGQLKETQYF.

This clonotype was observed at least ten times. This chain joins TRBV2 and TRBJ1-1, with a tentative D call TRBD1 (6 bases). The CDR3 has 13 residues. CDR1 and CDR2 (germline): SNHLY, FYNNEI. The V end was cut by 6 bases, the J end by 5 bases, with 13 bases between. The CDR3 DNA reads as TGTGCCAGCAGACTGACAGGCTCGACTGAAGCTTTCTTT. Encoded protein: CASRLTGSTEAFF.

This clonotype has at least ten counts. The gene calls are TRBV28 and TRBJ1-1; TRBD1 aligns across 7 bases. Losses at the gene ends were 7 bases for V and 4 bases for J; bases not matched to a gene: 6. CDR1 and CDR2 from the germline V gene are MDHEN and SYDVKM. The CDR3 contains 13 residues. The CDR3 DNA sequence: TGTGCCAGCAACCAGGGGGAGGCCACTGAAGCTTTCTTT. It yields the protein CASNQGEATEAFF. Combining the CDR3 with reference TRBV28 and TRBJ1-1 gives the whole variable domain DVKVTQSSRYLVKRTGEKVFLECVQDMDHENMFWYRQDPGLGLRLIYFSYDVKMKEKGDIPEGYSVSREKKERFSLILESASTNQTSMYLCASNQGEATEAFFGQGTRLTVV.

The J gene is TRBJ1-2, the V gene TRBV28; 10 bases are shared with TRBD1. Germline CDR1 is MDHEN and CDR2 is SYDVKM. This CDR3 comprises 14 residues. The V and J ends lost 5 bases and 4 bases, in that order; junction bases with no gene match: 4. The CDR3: CASSLGTGVYGYTF. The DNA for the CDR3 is TGTGCCAGCAGTCTTGGGACAGGGGTCTATGGCTACACCTTC.

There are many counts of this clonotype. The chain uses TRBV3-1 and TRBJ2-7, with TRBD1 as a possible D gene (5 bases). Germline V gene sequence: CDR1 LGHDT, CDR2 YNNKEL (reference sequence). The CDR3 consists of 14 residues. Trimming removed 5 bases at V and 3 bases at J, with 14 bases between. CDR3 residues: CASSNQVDSYEQYF. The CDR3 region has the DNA TGTGCCAGCAGCAACCAAGTCGACAGCTACGAGCAGTACTTC.

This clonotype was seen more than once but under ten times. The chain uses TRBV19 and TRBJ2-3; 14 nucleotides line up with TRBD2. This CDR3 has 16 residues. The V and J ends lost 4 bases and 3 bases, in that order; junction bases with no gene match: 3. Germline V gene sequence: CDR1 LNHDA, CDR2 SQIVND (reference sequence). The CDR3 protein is CASSRGLAGVTDTQYF. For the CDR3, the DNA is TGTGCCAGTAGTAGGGGACTAGCGGGGGTGACAGATACGCAGTATTTT.

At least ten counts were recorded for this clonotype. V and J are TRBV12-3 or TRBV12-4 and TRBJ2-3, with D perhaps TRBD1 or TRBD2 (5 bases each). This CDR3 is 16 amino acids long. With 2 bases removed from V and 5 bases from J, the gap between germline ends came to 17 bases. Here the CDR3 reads CASSLWGSGDVDTQYF. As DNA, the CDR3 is TGTGCCAGCAGTTTATGGGGGAGCGGAGACGTAGATACGCAGTATTTT.

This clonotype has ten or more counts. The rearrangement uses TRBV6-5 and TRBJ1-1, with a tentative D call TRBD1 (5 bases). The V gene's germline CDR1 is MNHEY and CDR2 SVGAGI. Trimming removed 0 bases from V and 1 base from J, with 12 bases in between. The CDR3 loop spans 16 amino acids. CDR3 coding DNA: TGTGCCAGCAGTTACTCCGCGCCAGGGAAGAACACTGAAGCTTTCTTT. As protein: CASSYSAPGKNTEAFF.